This T cell receptor beta chain originates from a study of blood T cell repertoires in COVID-19 (dated by TCRdb to the early 2020s). About the study as a whole: Collaborator samples came from the United States, Italy and Spain and covered acute and convalescent phases of COVID-19. The material from the prospective study consisted of cDNA or gDNA derived from T cells, B-cell-depleted T cells, or PBMCs. Deeply sampled blood TCRbeta repertoires from subjects exposed to, actively infected with, or recovered from COVID-19 were included in the dataset. A freely available public database, intended as a resource for researchers studying the immune response to SARS-CoV-2, is where the repertoires were released. Samples came from the ongoing ImmuneRACE study (first 160 participants) plus 1,254 subjects from 6 global collaborators. The sample metadata nearly always contained a de-identified subject ID, COVID-19 status, age in years and sex. Where available, HLA class I and class II types were taken from metadata supplied by the sample provider and were not determined by assay-based typing. Study-wide conclusions, independent of this receptor: How much clinical and demographic metadata was included differed by source and by participant, and the metadata was provided uncurated.

As for this clone: Its recognized antigen is unknown. It has no much larger one-base neighbor in the sample; base qualities were not kept.

At one collaborating source in Seattle, patients were enrolled during active infection and were followed longitudinally through the course of disease. The collaborating institutions used their own protocols to collect whole blood in K2EDTA tubes. For TCRbeta analysis, collaborators shipped samples as frozen whole blood, isolated PBMCs, or DNA extracted from either of those sample types. TCRbeta CDR3 regions were amplified from genomic DNA by means of the immunoSEQ Assay, a bias-controlled multiplex PCR. On the study's bioinformatics: The number of nucleated cells in each sample was estimated by amplification of reference gene primers within the assay. To quantify the absolute abundance of each unique TCRbeta CDR3 rearrangement, sequence reads were collapsed and filtered. For each sample, productive Simpson clonality was calculated by taking the square root of Simpson's diversity index across productive rearrangements. Drawn from immuneACCESS, this table holds only the in-frame rearrangements with V and J called that TCRdb kept. Clones are partly lost; checked studies trace under half to an unresolved V gene and leave the rest unexplained. V, J and clone size are taken as reported in that table, and D and trimming were inferred from the DNA itself. The sample table contains about 310,000 clones; only one count was recorded for around 91% of them. The ten largest clones capture around 1% of the sample.

The sample consisted of peripheral blood. This TCR was recovered from a woman between 35 and 50 years old with COVID-19, enrolled during active disease.

The DNA is TGCGCCAGCAGCCAAGTAGTGGTAGCGAGAAACTACGAGCAGTACTTC. Translated, it gives CASSQVVVARNYEQYF. The rearranged chain carries TRBV4-1 and TRBJ2-7, and the D gene may be TRBD2, 5 bases matching. The CDR3 runs 16 residues from the cysteine to the phenylalanine. The retained sequence is limited to the CDR3, 48 bases, with the frame set at the first base. Relative to germline, V is 1 base shorter and J is 3 bases shorter, with 16 bases between their ends. The germline V gene provides CDR1 MGHRA and CDR2 YSYEKL.